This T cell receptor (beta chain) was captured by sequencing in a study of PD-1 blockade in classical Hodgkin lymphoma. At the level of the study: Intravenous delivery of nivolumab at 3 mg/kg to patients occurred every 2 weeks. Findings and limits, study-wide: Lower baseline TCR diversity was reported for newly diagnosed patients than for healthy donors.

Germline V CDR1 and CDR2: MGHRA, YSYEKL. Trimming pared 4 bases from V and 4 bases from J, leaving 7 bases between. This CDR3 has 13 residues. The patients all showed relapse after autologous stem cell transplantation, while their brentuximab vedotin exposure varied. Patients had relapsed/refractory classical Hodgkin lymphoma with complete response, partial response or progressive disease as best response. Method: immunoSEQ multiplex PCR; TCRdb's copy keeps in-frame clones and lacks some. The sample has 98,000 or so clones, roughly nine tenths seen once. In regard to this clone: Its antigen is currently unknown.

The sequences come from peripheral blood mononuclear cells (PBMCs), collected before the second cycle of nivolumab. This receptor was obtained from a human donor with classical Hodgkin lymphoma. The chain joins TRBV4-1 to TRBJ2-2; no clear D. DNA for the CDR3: TGCGCCAGCAGCCGCTATTTCACCGGGGAGCTGTTTTTT. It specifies CASSRYFTGELFF.